The 24 T cell receptor beta chains presented below share a single source sample, sequenced in a study of T-cell memory formation after mild COVID-19. In TCRdb, the 5' RACE reads were re-called with MiXCR into one record per CDR3 protein. This table holds under 600,000 distinct CDR3 sequences, roughly a fifth found once. The material sequenced was PBMCs or a T cell subset sorted from them (not recorded which). These TCRs come from an adult woman who had mild COVID-19 (a few samples of this study predate the infection). Cell type and time point are not known.

The rearrangement links TRBV4-3 to TRBJ2-5; 9 bases align to TRBD1. The trim removed 1 base at V and 5 bases at J, leaving 11 bases unmatched. The germline CDR1 and CDR2 sequences are LGHNA and YSLEER. The CDR3 runs to 17 residues. The CDR3 DNA reads as TGCGCCAGCAGCCAAGGGGTCGGACAGGGGAGCGGGGAGACCCAGTACTTC. Translating it yields CASSQGVGQGSGETQYF.

The V gene is TRBV7-6, the J gene TRBJ2-5; TRBD2 matches at 9 bases. The germline CDR1 and CDR2 sequences are SGHVS and FNYEAQ. CDR3 size: 18 residues. The trim removed 1 base at V and 5 bases at J, leaving 14 bases unmatched. The CDR3 loop reads CASSLGVFSGGGAETQYF. DNA for the CDR3: TGTGCCAGCAGCTTAGGGGTGTTTAGCGGGGGCGGAGCGGAGACCCAGTACTTC.

The chain couples TRBV15 to TRBJ2-1, with unresolved D. CDR3 length: 13 residues. V was pared by 3 bases and J by 5 bases, with 8 bases between. Germline CDR1 LNHNV, CDR2 YYDKDF (reference sequence). This CDR3 reads CATSRVLDNEQFF. CDR3 DNA: TGTGCCACCAGCAGGGTACTGGACAATGAGCAGTTCTTC.

In this sample, this clonotype turned up a few times. The chain links TRBV20-1 to TRBJ2-1, with D perhaps TRBD1 (5 bases). Per the germline V gene, CDR1 is DFQATT and CDR2 is SNEGSKA (reference sequence). Trimming left V 2 bases short and J 4 bases short, with 9 bases between. CDR3 length equals 13 residues. CDR3 DNA: TGCAGTGCTAGAATGGGGCAGTACAATGAGCAGTTCTTC. Its protein product is CSARMGQYNEQFF.

The V gene is TRBV18, the J gene TRBJ1-6, with 8 nucleotides matching TRBD1. Germline lookup yields CDR1 KGHSH and CDR2 LQKENI. The CDR3 runs to 16 residues. V was clipped by 2 bases and J by 7 bases; unmatched bases: 7. DNA for the CDR3: TGTGCCAGCTCACCAAGTAACAGGGGGACGAATTCACCCCTCCACTTT. Its protein is CASSPSNRGTNSPLHF.

This clonotype turned up a few times. The J gene is TRBJ2-2, the V gene TRBV27; 7 bases align to TRBD1. Trimming at V came to 3 bases and at J to 2 bases, leaving 6 bases not matched to a gene. CDR1 MNHEY and CDR2 SMNVEV come from the germline V gene (reference sequence). The CDR3 has 16 residues. This chain's CDR3 is CASSLRGRLNTGELFF. CDR3 coding DNA: TGTGCCAGCAGTTTGAGGGGGCGTCTTAACACCGGGGAGCTGTTTTTT.

The chain joins TRBV24-1 to TRBJ2-2; 9 positions match TRBD1. Trimming removed 7 bases from V and 0 bases from J; junction bases left unmatched: 2. The germline gives CDR1 KGHDR, CDR2 SFDVKD. CDR3 size: 15 residues. The CDR3 nucleotides are TGTGCCACCAGAGGACAGGGGACGAACACCGGGGAGCTGTTTTTT. It is translated as CATRGQGTNTGELFF.

The chain joins TRBV15 to TRBJ2-6; D remains ambiguous. The V gene lost 4 bases and the J gene lost 8 bases, with 3 bases spanning the gap. CDR3 length equals 11 residues. Germline V gene data show CDR1 as LNHNV and CDR2 as YYDKDF (reference sequence). CDR3 bases: TGTGCCACCAGCACCTCCAACGTCCTGACTTTC. Protein product: CATSTSNVLTF.

This clonotype appeared a few times. The gene calls are TRBV6-5 and TRBJ1-4; possible D gene TRBD1, 5 bases. Germline V lookup: CDR1 MNHEY, CDR2 SVGAGI. Trimming removed 0 bases at V and 4 bases at J, with 15 bases between. This CDR3 is 17 amino acids long. The CDR3 DNA reads TGTGCCAGCAGTTACTCGGACACGCCCGGTGGTAATGAAAAACTGTTTTTT. Its protein product is CASSYSDTPGGNEKLFF.

This chain links TRBV7-2 with TRBJ2-7, with 12 positions matching TRBD2. V dropped 4 bases and J dropped 7; count of bases not matched to a gene: 14. The CDR3 runs 17 residues. CDR1 and CDR2 (germline): SGHTA, FQGNSA. The CDR3: CASSSGALAGGPGEQYF. The CDR3 DNA reads as TGTGCCAGCAGCTCTGGGGCTCTAGCGGGAGGGCCGGGGGAGCAGTACTTC.

Concerning this clonotype: A junction end diverges from the germline sequence, so it may reflect a read error. The genes are TRBV29-1 and TRBJ1-4; the D is unclear. There are 13 residues in the CDR3. The germline V gene encodes CDR1 SQVTM and CDR2 ANQGSEA. The CDR3 bases are TGCAGCGTTCAAGAGTCGACTAATGAAAAACTGTTTTTT. Translated: CSVQESTNEKLFF.

The V and J genes are TRBV7-8 and TRBJ2-7; D might be TRBD2 (6 bases). Trimming took off 5 bases at V and 0 bases at J, with 11 bases between the two ends. This CDR3 has 14 residues. Per the germline V gene, CDR1 is SGHVS and CDR2 is FQNEAQ. CDR3 in DNA: TGTGCCAGCAGCCGGCGGGGTAGCTCCTACGAGCAGTACGTC. Translation gives CASSRRGSSYEQYV.

This clonotype was seen more than once but under ten times. The chain joins TRBV12-3 or TRBV12-4 to TRBJ2-3; 10 bases fit TRBD2. Trimming removed 3 bases from V and 0 bases from J; junction bases left unmatched: 12. The CDR3 has 19 residues. CDR3 residues: CASSFAFYGLAASTDTQYF. CDR3 DNA sequence: TGTGCCAGCAGTTTCGCTTTTTATGGACTAGCGGCTAGCACAGATACGCAGTATTTT.

The genes are TRBV29-1 and TRBJ2-7; 8 nucleotides line up with TRBD2. CDR1 is SQVTM and CDR2 is ANQGSEA in the germline V gene. Germline trimming cut 3 bases from V and 2 bases from J; bases unmatched to any gene: 12. The CDR3 covers 16 residues. Here the CDR3 reads CSVDGANSGNPYEQYF. The CDR3 DNA sequence: TGCAGCGTTGATGGAGCCAATAGCGGGAATCCCTACGAGCAGTACTTC.

This clonotype showed up just a few times. This sequence joins TRBV6-5 and TRBJ2-7; D might be TRBD2 (5 bases). CDR3 length: 15 residues. V was pared by 5 bases and J by 3 bases, with 17 bases between. Germline V gene sequence: CDR1 MNHEY, CDR2 SVGAGI. The CDR3 DNA follows: TGTGCCAGCAGTCCCCATGGGAGCAACCTCTACGAGCAGTACTTC. It encodes CASSPHGSNLYEQYF.

The chain employs TRBV18 and TRBJ1-4, with D unresolved. The CDR3 runs 12 residues. V gave up 4 bases and J gave up 5 bases, with 5 bases separating them. From germline, CDR1 is KGHSH and CDR2 LQKENI. CDR3 coding DNA: TGTGCCAGCTCACTGATCAATGAAAAACTGTTTTTT. The encoded protein is CASSLINEKLFF.

V is TRBV5-1 and J is TRBJ2-7, with 7 bases aligning to TRBD1. The CDR3 is made up of 14 amino acids. Germline values: CDR1 SGHRS, CDR2 YFSETQ. The trim removed 4 bases at V and 1 base at J, leaving 5 bases unmatched. The CDR3 spells CASSTPGQSYEQYF. The DNA of the CDR3 is TGCGCCAGCAGCACCCCGGGACAGTCCTACGAGCAGTACTTC. The full variable domain, rest sourced from reference TRBV5-1 and TRBJ2-7, is KAGVTQTPRYLIKTRGQQVTLSCSPISGHRSVSWYQQTPGQGLQFLFEYFSETQRNKGNFPGRFSGRQFSNSRSEMNVSTLELGDSALYLCASSTPGQSYEQYFGPGTRLTVT.

The chain joins TRBV12-3 or TRBV12-4 to TRBJ2-7, with a possible D match to TRBD2 (5 bases). This CDR3 is built from 14 residues. Deletions cut 6 bases from V and 1 base from J, with 13 bases between. DNA of the CDR3: TGTGCCAGCAGACGGACTGATCGATCCTACGAGCAGTACTTC. Amino acid sequence: CASRRTDRSYEQYF.

This chain uses TRBV19 with TRBJ2-1; TRBD1 agrees at 7 bases. There are 15 residues in the CDR3. Germline V gene sequence: CDR1 LNHDA, CDR2 SQIVND (reference sequence). J was trimmed by 1 base and V by 3 bases; bases with no gene match: 3. CDR3 protein: CASSIWGQSYNEQFF. The CDR3 nucleotides read TGTGCCAGTAGTATTTGGGGACAGTCCTACAATGAGCAGTTCTTC.

The V call is TRBV6-5, the J call TRBJ1-5, with D perhaps TRBD1 (6 bases). The CDR3 has 15 amino acids. CDR1 MNHEY and CDR2 SVGAGI come from the germline V gene. The V and J ends lost 7 bases and 3 bases respectively, with 16 bases between them. The CDR3 DNA follows: TGTGCCAGCACCCGGACAGCGACCTCCAATCAGCCCCAGCATTTT. This gives the protein CASTRTATSNQPQHF.

V usage is TRBV30 and J usage is TRBJ1-3; D is undetermined. CDR1 is GTSNPN and CDR2 is SVGIG in the germline V gene (reference sequence). The CDR3 sequence is 13 residues long. Trimming left V 4 bases short and J 0 bases short, with 7 bases between. The CDR3 DNA reads TGTGCCTGGACAAGGACCTCTGGAAACACCATATATTTT. It yields the protein CAWTRTSGNTIYF.

This sequence joins TRBV3-1 and TRBJ2-7; D gene unclear. The V gene's germline CDR1 is LGHDT and CDR2 YNNKEL (reference sequence). The ends were cut back, 6 bases at V and 2 bases at J, with 14 bases in the middle. The CDR3 runs 14 residues. CDR3 loop: CASSLSAPPYEQYF. CDR3 nucleotides: TGTGCCAGCAGTCTCTCGGCCCCCCCCTACGAGCAGTACTTC.

There are a few counts of this clonotype. This chain joins TRBV7-6 and TRBJ1-1; D is perhaps TRBD1 (6 bases). V lost 5 bases to trimming and J lost 5 bases, with 15 bases between them. Germline values: CDR1 SGHVS, CDR2 FNYEAQ. CDR3 size: 14 residues. The CDR3 sequence: CASSPNRGGTEAFF. CDR3 nucleotide sequence: TGTGCCAGCAGCCCCAATAGAGGGGGGACTGAAGCTTTCTTT.

This sequence joins TRBV7-3 and TRBJ2-2, with D tentatively TRBD1 (5 bases). Germline lookup yields CDR1 SGHTA and CDR2 FQGTGA. The CDR3 is made up of 12 amino acids. Trimming stripped 8 bases from V and 2 bases from J, with 6 bases between. CDR3 sequence (DNA): TGTGCCAGCGGGGCAAACACCGGGGAGCTGTTTTTT. It encodes CASGANTGELFF. The variable domain in full, completed from reference TRBV7-3 and TRBJ2-2, reads GAGVSQTPSNKVTEKGKYVELRCDPISGHTALYWYRQSLGQGPEFLIYFQGTGAADDSGLPNDRFFAVRPEGSVSTLKIQRTERGDSAVYLCASGANTGELFFGEGSRLTVL.